The clone carrying this T cell receptor (beta chain) occurred once. The sort gate was single viable CD3+CD4+CD8-CD45RO+ cells for memory CD4+ T cells. Clones were read by immunoSEQ multiplex PCR, and TCRdb kept only the in-frame ones, dropping some. The sample records some 87,000 clones, about four fifths being singletons. The data derive from a study of memory CD4+ T cells and cytomegalovirus serostatus. Germline CDR1 SGHVS, CDR2 FQNEAQ. The V end was cut by 5 bases, the J end by 1 base, with 14 bases between. The CDR3 contains 16 residues. The material sequenced was memory CD4+ T cells from blood. This TCR came from an adult in good health and CMV-seropositive. V is TRBV7-8 and J is TRBJ2-2, with D perhaps matching TRBD1 (6 bases). The CDR3 is CASSQQGPMNTGELFF. Written as DNA, the CDR3 is TGTGCCAGCAGCCAACAGGGACCCATGAACACCGGGGAGCTGTTTTTT.